A single sample is the source of the 16 T cell receptor beta chains below, sequenced in a study of cytotoxic CD8 clonotypes in ibrutinib-treated CLL. Here immunoSEQ multiplex PCR was the method, and the copy in TCRdb shows in-frame clones only, minus some. Of some 150,000 clones in the sample, around 81% are singletons; the top ten hold less than 8.5%. This sample comprised PBMCs, obtained after 36 months of ibrutinib treatment. These receptors came from a human donor with chronic lymphocytic leukemia.

This clone was detected only once. This chain joins TRBV4-2 and TRBJ1-5, with 8 bases aligning to TRBD1. The CDR3 runs to 16 residues. V lost 1 base and J lost 3; bases outside the gene matches: 5. Germline V gene sequence: CDR1 LGHNA, CDR2 YNFKEQ. The CDR3 DNA reads as TGTGCCAGCAGCCAAGGACAGGGGACCTCCAATCAGCCCCAGCATTTT. It codes for CASSQGQGTSNQPQHF.

This clone was observed once. The rearrangement joins TRBV6-1 to TRBJ2-1, with D possibly matching TRBD2 (7 bases). V dropped 6 bases and J dropped 7 bases, with 16 bases sitting between them. This CDR3 spans 14 amino acids. Per germline, CDR1 MNHNS and CDR2 SASEGT. CDR3 nucleotide sequence: TGTGCCAGCAGGGCCGTCGGGGGGCGGAATGAGCAGTTCTTC. Protein product: CASRAVGGRNEQFF.

The chain couples TRBV28 to TRBJ1-1; 9 bases fit TRBD1. V lost 5 bases and J lost 6; bases outside the gene matches: 10. Per the germline V gene, CDR1 is MDHEN and CDR2 is SYDVKM. The CDR3 consists of 15 residues. This CDR3 reads CASSARHRGRSEAFF. In DNA, the CDR3 is TGTGCCAGCAGTGCTCGTCACAGGGGGCGGTCTGAAGCTTTCTTT.

The V and J genes are TRBV6-1 and TRBJ2-1, with 7 positions matching TRBD2. V lost 7 bases, J lost 4 bases, and 7 bases stayed unmatched. The CDR3 has 14 residues. Germline lookup yields CDR1 MNHNS and CDR2 SASEGT. The DNA for the CDR3 is TGTGCCAGCATCCGTCTAGCGGCATACAATGAGCAGTTCTTC. This gives the protein CASIRLAAYNEQFF.

The V gene is TRBV7-9, the J gene TRBJ2-5; D uncertain. This CDR3 is 14 amino acids long. Trimming removed 1 base at V and 5 bases at J, with 11 bases between. Germline-derived CDR1 and CDR2 are SEHNR and FQNEAQ (reference sequence). The chain's CDR3 is CASSLEGHMETQYF. The CDR3 region has the DNA TGTGCCAGCAGCTTAGAAGGGCATATGGAGACCCAGTACTTC.

This clone was seen at least ten times. This chain links TRBV6-5 with TRBJ1-2; possible D gene TRBD1, 6 bases. Germline values: CDR1 MNHEY, CDR2 SVGAGI. The germline V and J ends were trimmed by 2 bases and 6 bases, with 16 bases remaining between them. The CDR3 has 15 amino acids. The CDR3 is CASSYASGAGDGYTF. DNA of the CDR3: TGTGCCAGCAGTTACGCGTCGGGGGCGGGGGATGGCTACACCTTC.

The V and J genes are TRBV5-8 and TRBJ2-7, with 15 nucleotides matching TRBD2. The V gene end was trimmed by 3 bases and the J gene end by 4 bases; junction bases not matched to a gene: 5. There are 16 residues in the CDR3. From germline, CDR1 is SGHTS and CDR2 YDEGEE. CDR3 DNA sequence: TGTGCCAGCAGCTCCGGACTAGCGGGAGGGCCGTACGAGCAGTACTTC. It is translated as CASSSGLAGGPYEQYF.

This chain links TRBV12-5 with TRBJ2-2, with no clear D. The CDR3 runs 14 residues. The V and J ends lost 3 bases and 5 bases respectively, with 10 bases between them. The germline V gene has CDR1 LGHNT and CDR2 FRNRAP. Written as DNA, the CDR3 is TGTGCTAGTGGTTTTTTAGAGGTTACCGGGGAGCTGTTTTTT. This gives the protein CASGFLEVTGELFF. Full variable domain (missing parts from reference TRBV12-5 and TRBJ2-2): DARVTQTPRHKVTEMGQEVTMRCQPILGHNTVFWYRQTMMQGLELLAYFRNRAPLDDSGMPKDRFSAEMPDATLATLKIQPSEPRDSAVYFCASGFLEVTGELFFGEGSRLTVL.

This clone was detected once. This sequence joins TRBV7-6 and TRBJ2-1; a possible D gene is TRBD2 (6 bases). V lost 4 bases and J 4 bases, leaving 14 bases between the germline ends. This CDR3 region has 15 residues. CDR1 and CDR2 from the germline V gene are SGHVS and FNYEAQ. The CDR3 DNA reads as TGTGCCAGCAGCTCGCAAGGCGGGAATTACAATGAGCAGTTCTTC. Translating it yields CASSSQGGNYNEQFF.

This clone is categorized as medium-sized. This chain uses TRBV5-6 with TRBJ2-1; 10 bases line up with TRBD2. Germline V CDR1 and CDR2: SGHDT, YYEEEE. The CDR3 loop spans 14 amino acids. After removal of 4 bases from V and 10 bases from J, the junction contained 8 bases not matched to a gene. CDR3 sequence (DNA): TGTGCCAGCAGCCCCGCCTTAGCGGGAGGCGAGCAGTTCTTC. Translated, it gives CASSPALAGGEQFF.

This chain uses TRBV6-4 with TRBJ1-5; possibly TRBD1 for D (6 bases). CDR3 length: 15 residues. V was trimmed by 2 bases and J by 2 bases, leaving 10 bases between them. Germline assignment: CDR1 MRHNA and CDR2 SNTAGT. The CDR3 reads CASSDQPGGNQPQHF. The CDR3 coding sequence is TGTGCCAGCAGTGACCAGCCAGGGGGCAATCAGCCCCAGCATTTT.

The chain has TRBV30 and TRBJ2-7; 7 nucleotides agree with TRBD2. Germline CDR1 GTSNPN, CDR2 SVGIG (reference sequence). This CDR3 is 15 amino acids long. Trimming took 4 bases from V and 5 from J; bases not matched to a gene: 14. CDR3 protein: CAWNGAGPQTDEQYF. In DNA form, the CDR3 reads TGTGCCTGGAACGGAGCGGGACCCCAAACGGACGAGCAGTACTTC.

J is TRBJ2-2 and V is TRBV18; TRBD1 aligns across 7 bases. The CDR3 is made up of 15 amino acids. V shed 3 bases, J shed 4 bases, and the junction held 5 bases outside the gene matches. CDR1 and CDR2 (germline): KGHSH, LQKENI. For the CDR3, the DNA is TGTGCCAGCTCACCTCGGGACAGTACCACCGGGGAGCTGTTTTTT. Translating gives CASSPRDSTTGELFF.

The chain has TRBV5-1 and TRBJ2-5, with 8 positions matching TRBD2. This CDR3 has 16 amino acids. The germline V gene has CDR1 SGHRS and CDR2 YFSETQ. The V gene end was trimmed by 4 bases and the J gene end by 0 bases; junction bases not matched to a gene: 8. The CDR3 region is CASSATLAVYQETQYF. CDR3 in DNA: TGCGCCAGCAGCGCCACACTAGCGGTCTACCAAGAGACCCAGTACTTC.

The chain links TRBV5-1 to TRBJ2-7, with unresolved D. The V and J ends lost 0 bases and 5 bases respectively, with 6 bases between them. CDR3 size: 12 residues. Germline values: CDR1 SGHRS, CDR2 YFSETQ. The CDR3 region is CASSLEGNEQYF. CDR3 in DNA: TGCGCCAGCAGCTTGGAAGGGAACGAGCAGTACTTC.

V and J are TRBV19 and TRBJ1-1, with TRBD1 as a possible D gene (5 bases). The CDR3 contains 17 residues. V was pared by 8 bases and J by 0 bases, with 22 bases between. Germline V gene sequence: CDR1 LNHDA, CDR2 SQIVND (reference sequence). The chain's CDR3 is CASLRTPGSFMNTEAFF. CDR3 nucleotides: TGTGCCAGTCTTCGGACACCAGGATCGTTTATGAACACTGAAGCTTTCTTT.